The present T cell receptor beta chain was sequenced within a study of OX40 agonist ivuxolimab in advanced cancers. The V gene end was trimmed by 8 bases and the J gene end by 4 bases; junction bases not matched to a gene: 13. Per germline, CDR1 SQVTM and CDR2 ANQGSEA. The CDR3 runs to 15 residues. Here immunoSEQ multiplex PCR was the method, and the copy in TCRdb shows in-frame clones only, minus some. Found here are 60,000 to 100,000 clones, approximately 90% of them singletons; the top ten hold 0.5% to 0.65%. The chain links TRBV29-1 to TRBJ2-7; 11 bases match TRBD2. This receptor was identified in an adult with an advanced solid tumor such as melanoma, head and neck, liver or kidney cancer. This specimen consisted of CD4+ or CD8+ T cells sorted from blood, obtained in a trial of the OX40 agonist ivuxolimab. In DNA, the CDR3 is TGCAGCCCTCCGCGATCTAGCGGGAGGTATTACGAGCAGTACTTC. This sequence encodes CSPPRSSGRYYEQYF.